This is a list of T cell receptor beta chains from one sample in a study of OX40 agonist ivuxolimab in advanced cancers. The assay was immunoSEQ multiplex PCR, and TCRdb's table has in-frame clones only and misses some. The data hold about 68,000 clones, with 83% observed a single time. This material consisted of CD4+ or CD8+ T cells sorted from blood, taken in a trial of the OX40 agonist ivuxolimab. Receptors were obtained from an adult with an advanced solid tumor such as melanoma, head and neck, liver or kidney cancer. The conserved cysteine and the conserved F or W are not part of the CDR3 here. Size is stated for part of the rows, as once, few or many counts, or as a class when the clone is expanded.

clone_size v_call cdr3_aa
. TRBV4-2 ASSQGGSSGANVLT
once TRBV14 ASSQGLRTGGNTIY
few TRBV18 ASSQADGGGGQY
. TRBV5-1 ASSRRQENTEAF
. TRBV19 ASRGGALGDTQY
. TRBV28 ASSTKGTLSDTQY
. TRBV4-1 ASSQAGTRVWGYEQY
. TRBV6-5 ASSYLGQNQPQH
. TRBV27 ASSPRGQGREKLF
. TRBV7-2 ASRSGGYTDTQY
. TRBV21-1 ASSKIVGRIQENNEQF